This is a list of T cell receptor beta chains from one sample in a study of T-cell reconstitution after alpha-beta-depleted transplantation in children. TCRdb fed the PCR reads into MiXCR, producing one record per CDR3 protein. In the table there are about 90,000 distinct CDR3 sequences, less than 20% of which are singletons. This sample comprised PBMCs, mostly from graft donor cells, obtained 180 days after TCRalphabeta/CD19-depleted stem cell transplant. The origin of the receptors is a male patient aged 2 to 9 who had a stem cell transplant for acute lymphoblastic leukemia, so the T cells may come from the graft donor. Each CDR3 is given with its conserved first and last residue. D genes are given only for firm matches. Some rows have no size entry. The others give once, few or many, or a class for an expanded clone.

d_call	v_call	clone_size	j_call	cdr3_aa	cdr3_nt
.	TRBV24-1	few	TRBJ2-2	CATSDGRSNTGELFF	TGTGCCACCAGTGATGGGCGTTCGAACACCGGGGAGCTGTTTTTT
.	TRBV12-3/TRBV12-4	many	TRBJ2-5	CASSFGSFWETQYF	TGTGCCAGCAGTTTCGGGTCTTTCTGGGAGACCCAGTACTTC
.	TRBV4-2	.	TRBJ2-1	CASSPAGTPYSDNEQFF	TGTGCCAGCAGCCCCGCCGGGACTCCGTATTCCGACAATGAGCAGTTCTTC
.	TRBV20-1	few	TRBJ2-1	CSGSYNEQFF	TGCAGCGGGTCCTACAATGAGCAGTTCTTC
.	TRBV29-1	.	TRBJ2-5	CSASVEGVIQETQYF	TGCAGCGCCTCCGTTGAGGGAGTTATTCAAGAGACCCAGTACTTC
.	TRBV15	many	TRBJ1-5	CATSTYSNQPQHF	TGTGCCACCAGCACTTATAGCAATCAGCCCCAGCATTTT
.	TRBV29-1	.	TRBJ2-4	CSVEGEDLEYF	TGCAGCGTTGAAGGTGAGGACCTGGAGTACTTC
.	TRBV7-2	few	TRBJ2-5	CASSSNPGSRETQYF	TGTGCCAGCAGCTCGAATCCAGGGTCAAGGGAGACCCAGTACTTC
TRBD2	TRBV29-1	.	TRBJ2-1	CSGKAGGPYNEQFF	TGCAGCGGGAAAGCGGGGGGGCCCTACAATGAGCAGTTCTTC
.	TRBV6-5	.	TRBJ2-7	CASSSPGTVAEQYF	TGTGCCAGCAGTTCGCCGGGGACGGTCGCGGAGCAGTACTTC
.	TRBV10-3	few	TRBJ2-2	CAISGEDGITGELFF	TGTGCCATCAGTGGTGAGGACGGAATCACCGGGGAGCTGTTTTTT
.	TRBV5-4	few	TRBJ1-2	CASSLPGAAALNYGYTF	TGTGCCAGCAGCCTCCCTGGGGCAGCAGCCCTTAACTATGGCTACACCTTC
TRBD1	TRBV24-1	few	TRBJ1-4	CATSDLESGTATPIEKLFF	TGTGCCACCAGTGATTTGGAGTCCGGGACAGCCACCCCTATTGAAAAACTGTTTTTT
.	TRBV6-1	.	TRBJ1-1	CASSNQQGAIMNTEAFF	TGTGCCAGCAGTAATCAACAAGGGGCGATAATGAACACTGAAGCTTTCTTT
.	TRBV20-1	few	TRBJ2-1	CSARGTNEQFF	TGCAGTGCTAGAGGAACCAATGAGCAGTTCTTC
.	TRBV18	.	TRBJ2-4	CASSLAQNNIQYF	TGTGCCAGCTCACTGGCCCAAAACAACATTCAGTACTTC
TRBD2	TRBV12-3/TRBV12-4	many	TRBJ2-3	CASSPPGLAGILTDTQYF	TGTGCCAGCAGTCCCCCGGGACTAGCGGGGATTTTGACAGATACGCAGTATTTT